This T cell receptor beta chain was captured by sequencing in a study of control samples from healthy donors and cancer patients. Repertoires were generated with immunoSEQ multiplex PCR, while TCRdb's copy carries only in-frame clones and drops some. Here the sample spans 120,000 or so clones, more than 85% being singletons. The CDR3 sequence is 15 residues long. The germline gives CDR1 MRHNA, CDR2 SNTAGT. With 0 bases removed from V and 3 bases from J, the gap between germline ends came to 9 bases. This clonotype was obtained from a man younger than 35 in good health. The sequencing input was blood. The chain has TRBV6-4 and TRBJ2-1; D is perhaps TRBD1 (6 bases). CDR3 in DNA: TGTGCCAGCAGTGACTCGGCAGGGGTCTACAATGAGCAGTTCTTC. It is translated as CASSDSAGVYNEQFF.